These 32 T cell receptor beta chains share one sample of origin, sequenced in a study of T cell responses to AZD1222 COVID-19 vaccine. Method: immunoSEQ multiplex PCR; TCRdb's copy keeps in-frame clones and lacks some. This table has roughly 75,000 clones, around 86% appearing once. The material was peripheral blood, obtained 28 days after the second AZD1222 dose. Receptors were obtained from an adult who received the AZD1222 COVID-19 vaccine.

The rearrangement links TRBV7-2 to TRBJ2-5; TRBD2 aligns across 13 bases. V lost 10 bases, J lost 5 bases, and 7 bases stayed unmatched. CDR3 length: 14 amino acids. CDR1 and CDR2 from the germline V gene are SGHTA and FQGNSA. For the CDR3, the DNA is TGTGCCACCGGGACTAGCGGGGCGGAGGAGACCCAGTACTTC. Protein product: CATGTSGAEETQYF.

The gene calls are TRBV7-2 and TRBJ1-6, with TRBD1 identical over 9 bases. This CDR3 region has 17 residues. V gave up 5 bases and J gave up 9 bases; unmatched junction bases: 14. Germline V gives CDR1 SGHTA, CDR2 FQGNSA. The CDR3 DNA follows: TGTGCCAGCAGCACAAACGGCCCGGGACAGGGCGTTTCACCCCTCCACTTT. Protein product: CASSTNGPGQGVSPLHF.

The count of this clone is one. The rearrangement links TRBV3-1 (or the pseudogene TRBV3-2) to TRBJ2-7; 7 positions match TRBD2. V lost 0 bases to trimming and J lost 5 bases; unmatched junction nucleotides: 7. Looked up from germline, CDR1 is LGHDT and CDR2 is YNNKEL (reference sequence). This CDR3 comprises 15 residues. The CDR3 loop is CASSQDWGGFDEQYF. CDR3 nucleotides: TGTGCCAGCAGCCAAGACTGGGGGGGGTTCGACGAGCAGTACTTC.

The V and J genes are TRBV19 and TRBJ2-1, with 8 bases identical to TRBD1. Trimming removed 5 bases from V and 3 bases from J; junction bases left unmatched: 6. The CDR3 is made up of 15 amino acids. CDR1 is LNHDA and CDR2 is SQIVND in the germline V gene (reference sequence). The CDR3 region has the DNA TGTGCCAGTAGTCCTCAGGACAGGGTCTACAATGAGCAGTTCTTC. Its translation is CASSPQDRVYNEQFF.

This clone has just a few counts. The chain links TRBV19 to TRBJ1-1; D call uncertain. Germline V gene sequence: CDR1 LNHDA, CDR2 SQIVND (reference sequence). V was cut by 10 bases and J by 0 bases, with 9 bases left in between. The CDR3 is 12 residues long. The DNA for the CDR3 is TGTGCCACCAAGGATATGAACACTGAAGCTTTCTTT. It yields the protein CATKDMNTEAFF.

This chain connects TRBV5-5 to TRBJ1-3, with 7 bases fitting TRBD1. V trimming: 3 bases; J trimming: 0 bases; junction bases outside the gene matches: 6. The CDR3 has 16 residues. Germline CDR1 and CDR2: SGHKS and YYEKEE (reference sequence). In DNA, the CDR3 is TGTGCCAGCAGCTCGGGACAGACTTTCTCTGGAAACACCATATATTTT. Translated: CASSSGQTFSGNTIYF.

The genes are TRBV18 and TRBJ2-7; D is perhaps TRBD1 (6 bases). CDR1 is KGHSH, CDR2 LQKENI, per germline. The CDR3 contains 13 residues. V was cut by 3 bases and J by 2 bases, with 8 bases left in between. CDR3 bases: TGTGCCAGCTCACCGGACAGCACCTACGAGCAGTACTTC. It yields the protein CASSPDSTYEQYF.

CDR3 DNA: TGTGCCACCGGCGGACTACCTCCTTCCGGGGAGCTGTTTTTT. Amino acid sequence: CATGGLPPSGELFF. The genes are TRBV24-1 and TRBJ2-2; D possibly corresponds to TRBD2 (6 bases). This CDR3 region has 14 residues. With 9 bases removed from V and 6 bases from J, the gap between germline ends came to 16 bases. From germline, CDR1 is KGHDR and CDR2 SFDVKD.

The CDR3 loop reads CSVLPNPNYGYTF. CDR3 sequence (DNA): TGCAGCGTTCTTCCAAATCCTAACTATGGCTACACCTTC. The chain carries TRBV29-1 and TRBJ1-2; D call uncertain. V lost 5 bases and J 0 bases, leaving 10 bases between the germline ends. The germline V gene encodes CDR1 SQVTM and CDR2 ANQGSEA. CDR3 length: 13 residues. The full variable domain, its missing parts supplied by reference TRBV29-1 and TRBJ1-2, is SAVISQKPSRDICQRGTSLTIQCQVDSQVTMMFWYRQQPGQSLTLIATANQGSEATYESGFVIDKFPISRPNLTFSTLTVSNMSPEDSSIYLCSVLPNPNYGYTFGSGTRLTVV.

The chain employs TRBV11-2 and TRBJ2-7; TRBD2 matches at 12 bases. This CDR3 has 16 residues. J was trimmed by 5 bases and V by 3 bases; bases with no gene match: 8. In germline, CDR1 is SGHAT, CDR2 FQNNGV. CDR3 bases: TGTGCCAGCAGCTTCCTAGCGGGGGGGACTTTGGACGAGCAGTACTTC. Residues: CASSFLAGGTLDEQYF.

The chain couples TRBV7-8 to TRBJ1-2; 9 nucleotides agree with TRBD1. With V trimmed by 6 bases and J by 3 bases, 2 bases remained unmatched. This CDR3 has 13 amino acids. Germline CDR1 reads SGHVS; CDR2 reads FQNEAQ. DNA of the CDR3: TGTGCCAGCAGTACAGGGGGCGACTATGGCTACACCTTC. It is translated as CASSTGGDYGYTF.

The chain recombines TRBV5-1 with TRBJ1-1; TRBD1 matches at 7 bases. This CDR3 contains 13 residues. Germline lookup yields CDR1 SGHRS and CDR2 YFSETQ. The V gene end was trimmed by 6 bases and the J gene end by 4 bases; junction bases not matched to a gene: 6. CDR3 nucleotide sequence: TGCGCCAGCAAACAGGGGTTCAGCACTGAAGCTTTCTTT. Amino acid sequence: CASKQGFSTEAFF.

The chain couples TRBV15 to TRBJ1-3; D is possibly TRBD1 (5 bases). The V gene's germline CDR1 is LNHNV and CDR2 YYDKDF (reference sequence). V was clipped by 3 bases and J by 8 bases, with 11 bases between them. This CDR3 spans 13 amino acids. CDR3: CATSRQGRDTIYF. For the CDR3, the DNA is TGTGCCACCAGCAGGCAGGGACGCGACACCATATATTTT.

The chain couples TRBV10-3 to TRBJ2-7; D is unclear. The V end lost 0 bases, the J end lost 6 bases, and 9 bases lay between the germline ends. This CDR3 is built from 13 residues. Germline CDR1 reads ENHRY; CDR2 reads SYGVKD. The CDR3 is CAISESRPSEQYF. The CDR3 DNA sequence: TGTGCCATCAGTGAGTCGCGACCAAGCGAGCAGTACTTC.

The chain uses TRBV6-5 and TRBJ2-2; 7 positions agree with TRBD2. The CDR3 sequence is 15 residues long. Germline lookup yields CDR1 MNHEY and CDR2 SVGAGI. J was trimmed by 12 bases and V by 5 bases; bases with no gene match: 15. CDR3 DNA: TGTGCCAGCAGTCCCGGCCGGGGGGACTCCGGAAAGCTGTTTTTT. Translation gives CASSPGRGDSGKLFF.

V gene TRBV11-2 combines with J gene TRBJ1-2, with D unclear. The CDR3 contains 12 residues. The germline V gene has CDR1 SGHAT and CDR2 FQNNGV. Trimming removed 0 bases from V and 7 bases from J, with 6 bases in between. The CDR3 bases are TGTGCCAGCAGCTTAGATACCACTGGCTACACCTTC. This translates into CASSLDTTGYTF.

The table lists this clone with a count of one. CDR3 nucleotide sequence: TGTGCCAGCAGTGGTGGTGGACAGTCTGCAACTAATGAAAAACTGTTTTTT. Protein: CASSGGGQSATNEKLFF. The chain has TRBV28 and TRBJ1-4; TRBD1 is a possible D gene (6 bases). V dropped 5 bases and J dropped 0 bases, with 16 bases sitting between them. The CDR3 runs to 17 residues. The germline gives CDR1 MDHEN, CDR2 SYDVKM.

The chain is built from TRBV11-3 and TRBJ2-2; D gene unclear. CDR1 is SGHNT, CDR2 YENEEA, per germline. CDR3 size: 14 residues. V lost 6 bases to trimming and J lost 2 bases, with 10 bases between them. CDR3 loop: CASRPRANTGELFF. CDR3 sequence (DNA): TGTGCCAGCAGGCCCCGGGCAAACACCGGGGAGCTGTTTTTT.

V usage is TRBV19 and J usage is TRBJ1-1, with D tentatively TRBD1 (5 bases). V was cut by 6 bases and J by 6 bases, with 23 bases left in between. This CDR3 spans 16 amino acids. Germline CDR1 is LNHDA and CDR2 is SQIVND (reference sequence). CDR3 in amino acids: CASSSTNGANRPEAFF. The CDR3 region has the DNA TGTGCCAGTAGCAGCACAAACGGGGCCAATCGGCCTGAAGCTTTCTTT.

The gene calls are TRBV7-9 and TRBJ1-2; D may be TRBD1 (6 bases). The germline V and J ends were trimmed by 1 base and 5 bases, with 8 bases remaining between them. Per germline, CDR1 SEHNR and CDR2 FQNEAQ (reference sequence). The CDR3 runs to 13 residues. Written as DNA, the CDR3 is TGTGCCAGCAGCTTAGAGGGGGGGTATGGCTACACCTTC. This sequence encodes CASSLEGGYGYTF.

The chain joins TRBV11-1 to TRBJ2-1; 8 bases align to TRBD1. CDR3 size: 15 residues. The J segment lost 8 bases and the V segment lost 5 bases, leaving 11 bases of the junction unmatched. The germline gives CDR1 SGHAT, CDR2 FQDESV (reference sequence). Here the CDR3 reads CASSMGQAPSYEQFF. The DNA for the CDR3 is TGTGCCAGCAGCATGGGACAGGCCCCGTCGTATGAGCAGTTCTTC. Variable domain in full (rest from reference TRBV11-1 and TRBJ2-1): EAEVAQSPRYKITEKSQAVAFWCDPISGHATLYWYRQILGQGPELLVQFQDESVVDDSQLPKDRFSAERLKGVDSTLKIQPAELGDSAMYLCASSMGQAPSYEQFFGPGTRLTVL.

The gene calls are TRBV27 and TRBJ2-2, with D possibly matching TRBD1 (6 bases). The CDR3 covers 17 residues. The V gene's germline CDR1 is MNHEY and CDR2 SMNVEV (reference sequence). V lost 5 bases and J 0 bases, leaving 16 bases between the germline ends. CDR3 coding DNA: TGTGCCAGCAGTAAACGGACAGACACGGCGAACACCGGGGAGCTGTTTTTT. This gives the protein CASSKRTDTANTGELFF.

The J gene is TRBJ1-3, the V gene TRBV5-1, with D possibly matching TRBD1 (6 bases). This CDR3 has 13 amino acids. Deletions cut 3 bases from V and 4 bases from J, with 8 bases between. CDR1 is SGHRS, CDR2 YFSETQ, per germline. The chain's CDR3 is CASSWTAGNTIYF. The CDR3 nucleotides are TGCGCCAGCAGCTGGACAGCAGGAAACACCATATATTTT.

This chain links TRBV2 with TRBJ1-6, with 8 bases aligning to TRBD1. The CDR3 is made up of 15 amino acids. Germline CDR1 SNHLY, CDR2 FYNNEI. J gave up 9 bases and V 5 bases, and 9 bases lay outside the gene matches. This CDR3 reads CASSYRTGTGSPLHF. The CDR3 nucleotides are TGTGCCAGCAGTTACAGGACAGGGACGGGTTCACCCCTCCACTTT.

This rearrangement joins TRBV5-3 to TRBJ1-1; D is perhaps TRBD1 (6 bases). TRBV5-3 is an open reading frame, and its role is uncertain. Trimming pared 6 bases from V and 0 bases from J, leaving 21 bases between. The CDR3 has 17 residues. The CDR3 protein is CARTPQGITEMNTEAFF. The CDR3 nucleotides are TGTGCCAGAACGCCACAGGGCATAACAGAGATGAACACTGAAGCTTTCTTT.

The chain uses TRBV3-1 (or the pseudogene TRBV3-2) and TRBJ2-5, with 7 positions matching TRBD1. The CDR3 sequence is 16 residues long. Trimming at V came to 4 bases and at J to 4 bases, leaving 12 bases not matched to a gene. CDR1 LGHDT and CDR2 YNNKEL come from the germline V gene (reference sequence). CDR3 DNA sequence: TGTGCCAGCAGCCCCGCCCCTTCGACAGGGTTAGAGACCCAGTACTTC. Translating gives CASSPAPSTGLETQYF.

The V and J genes are TRBV30 and TRBJ2-2, with D hard to call. The CDR3 runs to 13 residues. CDR1 is GTSNPN and CDR2 is SVGIG in the germline V gene (reference sequence). V lost 2 bases, J lost 6 bases, and 10 bases lay in between. CDR3 in DNA: TGTGCCTGGAGTCTGATCTCTCCCGGGGAGCTGTTTTTT. This sequence encodes CAWSLISPGELFF.

CDR3: CATSRSNQPQHF. CDR3 bases: TGTGCCACCAGCAGAAGCAATCAGCCCCAGCATTTT. This sequence joins TRBV15 and TRBJ1-5; no reliable D call. This CDR3 spans 12 amino acids. Trimming pared 2 bases from V and 1 base from J, leaving 0 bases between. CDR1 and CDR2 from the germline V gene are LNHNV and YYDKDF (reference sequence).

The rearrangement links TRBV7-9 to TRBJ1-6; D call uncertain. The V gene lost 3 bases and the J gene lost 7 bases, with 19 bases spanning the gap. The CDR3 length is 17 residues. The germline V gene encodes CDR1 SEHNR and CDR2 FQNEAQ (reference sequence). The CDR3 DNA sequence: TGTGCCAGCAGCTTTAAATCAATCTCGAGGAGAAATTCACCCCTCCACTTT. Translating it yields CASSFKSISRRNSPLHF.

The genes are TRBV19 and TRBJ1-1; 11 bases are a match to TRBD1. CDR1 LNHDA and CDR2 SQIVND come from the germline V gene (reference sequence). The trim removed 4 bases at V and 1 base at J, leaving 2 bases unmatched. This CDR3 has 15 residues. The CDR3 region is CASSTGQGGNTEAFF. CDR3 nucleotides: TGTGCCAGTAGTACGGGACAGGGGGGGAACACTGAAGCTTTCTTT. Combining the CDR3 with reference TRBV19 and TRBJ1-1 gives the whole variable domain DGGITQSPKYLFRKEGQNVTLSCEQNLNHDAMYWYRQDPGQGLRLIYYSQIVNDFQKGDIAEGYSVSREKKESFPLTVTSAQKNPTAFYLCASSTGQGGNTEAFFGQGTRLTVV.

The chain has TRBV7-9 and TRBJ1-5; D gene unclear. Germline CDR1 SEHNR, CDR2 FQNEAQ (reference sequence). Trimming took 5 bases from V and 9 from J, leaving 8 bases between them. The length of the CDR3 is 11 residues. In DNA, the CDR3 is TGTGCCAGCAGCCCAGCAGGGCCCCAGCATTTT. It translates to CASSPAGPQHF.

The rearrangement links TRBV7-2 to TRBJ1-4; D gene ambiguous. The CDR3 has 17 amino acids. The V gene's germline CDR1 is SGHTA and CDR2 FQGNSA. The germline V and J ends were trimmed by 1 base and 0 bases, with 12 bases remaining between them. The CDR3 here is CASSLVVLPTTNEKLFF. The CDR3 DNA is TGTGCCAGCAGCTTAGTGGTGCTCCCCACAACTAATGAAAAACTGTTTTTT.